A single sample is the source of the 17 T cell receptor beta chains below, sequenced in a study of early T cells in non-severe SARS-CoV-2 infection. TCRdb reprocessed the 5' RACE reads with MiXCR, giving one entry per CDR3 protein. Of over 50,000 distinct CDR3 sequences in the sample, 14% to 15% were seen once. This specimen was whole blood, taken at baseline. These receptors were collected from an adult who was a healthcare worker with PCR-confirmed SARS-CoV-2 infection or an uninfected control (not recorded which).

This clonotype has only a few counts. V is TRBV21-1 and J is TRBJ2-1. TRBV21-1 is a known pseudogene. This CDR3 spans 16 amino acids. The CDR3 spells CASSKAGRGSYNEQFF. CDR3 in DNA: TGTGCCAGCAGCAAAGCGGGTCGGGGCTCCTACAATGAGCAGTTCTTC.

This clonotype has a handful of counts. The chain has TRBV9 and TRBJ2-5, with D uncertain. The germline CDR1 and CDR2 sequences are SGDLS and YYNGEE. V dropped 3 bases and J dropped 5 bases, with 11 bases sitting between them. This CDR3 contains 13 residues. The CDR3 DNA is TGTGCCAGCAGCGCGCAGATGGGCGAGACCCAGTACTTC. Its translation is CASSAQMGETQYF.

At least ten counts were recorded for this clonotype. The V gene is TRBV7-3, the J gene TRBJ2-3; 10 bases fit TRBD1. The CDR3 runs to 15 residues. The germline gives CDR1 SGHTA, CDR2 FQGTGA. The ends lost 8 bases at V and 2 bases at J; junction bases unmatched: 7. The CDR3 sequence: CASQQTGGDTDTQYF. CDR3 coding DNA: TGTGCCAGCCAGCAGACAGGGGGCGACACAGATACGCAGTATTTT.

This clonotype was detected ten times or more. The chain joins TRBV7-6 to TRBJ2-5; a weak D match, TRBD1 (6 bases). The germline CDR1 and CDR2 sequences are SGHVS and FNYEAQ. The CDR3 covers 15 residues. Trimming cost V 7 bases and J 3 bases, with 18 bases left between them. DNA of the CDR3: TGTGCCAGCACCTCCGGTCCGGACAGAAAAGAGACCCAGTACTTC. It specifies CASTSGPDRKETQYF.

There are a few counts of this clonotype. The chain couples TRBV7-9 to TRBJ2-5; no clear D. V lost 2 bases, J lost 2 bases, and 9 bases lay in between. This CDR3 spans 14 amino acids. From germline, CDR1 is SEHNR and CDR2 FQNEAQ (reference sequence). The CDR3 loop is CASSLPGVQETQYF. CDR3 nucleotides: TGTGCCAGCAGCTTACCAGGAGTTCAAGAGACCCAGTACTTC.

This clonotype has ten or more counts. V is TRBV7-3 and J is TRBJ2-1; the match to TRBD2 covers 10 bases. Trimming removed 5 bases from V and 6 bases from J; junction bases left unmatched: 10. Germline V gene data show CDR1 as SGHTA and CDR2 as FQGTGA. This CDR3 region has 16 residues. The CDR3 nucleotides are TGTGCCAGCAGCCCAATCCGGCTAGCGGGAGCCAATGAGCAGTTCTTC. It specifies CASSPIRLAGANEQFF. Using reference TRBV7-3 and TRBJ2-1 for the parts outside the CDR3, the full variable domain is GAGVSQTPSNKVTEKGKYVELRCDPISGHTALYWYRQSLGQGPEFLIYFQGTGAADDSGLPNDRFFAVRPEGSVSTLKIQRTERGDSAVYLCASSPIRLAGANEQFFGPGTRLTVL.

This clonotype was counted at least ten times. A read error may account for a junction end that differs from germline. The chain combines TRBV28 with TRBJ1-2, with a tentative D call TRBD1 (5 bases). The CDR3 runs 11 residues. Germline loops: CDR1 MDHEN, CDR2 SYDVKM. CDR3 sequence reads: CASSFGTDISF. The CDR3 DNA is TGTGCCAGCAGTTTCGGGACCGACATTTCGTTC.

The rearrangement joins TRBV20-1 to TRBJ1-2, with 7 bases aligning to TRBD1. Germline CDR1 is DFQATT and CDR2 is SNEGSKA (reference sequence). The CDR3 contains 12 residues. Trimming removed 5 bases from V and 8 bases from J; junction bases left unmatched: 8. As DNA, the CDR3 is TGCAGTGCTTATCAGGGGGTGGACGGCTACACCTTC. Translated, it gives CSAYQGVDGYTF.

V gene TRBV11-2 combines with J gene TRBJ1-6, with D perhaps TRBD1 (5 bases). V lost 3 bases to trimming and J lost 5 bases, with 8 bases between them. CDR1 SGHAT and CDR2 FQNNGV come from the germline V gene. CDR3 length: 14 residues. This chain's CDR3 is CASSFQGDNSPLHF. In DNA form, the CDR3 reads TGTGCCAGCAGCTTTCAGGGAGATAATTCACCCCTCCACTTT. Full variable domain (rest looked up from reference TRBV11-2 and TRBJ1-6): EAGVAQSPRYKIIEKRQSVAFWCNPISGHATLYWYQQILGQGPKLLIQFQNNGVVDDSQLPKDRFSAERLKGVDSTLKIQPAKLEDSAVYLCASSFQGDNSPLHFGNGTRLTVT.

This clonotype has a handful of counts. The chain combines TRBV28 with TRBJ1-5; D gene unclear. The germline V and J ends were trimmed by 5 bases and 4 bases, with 6 bases remaining between them. The CDR3 has 12 residues. Germline V CDR1 and CDR2: MDHEN, SYDVKM. CDR3 loop: CASSILNQPQHF. The CDR3 DNA reads as TGTGCCAGCAGTATTTTGAATCAGCCCCAGCATTTT.

The CDR3 loop reads CASSMGQGARYGYTF. The CDR3 nucleotides read TGTGCCAGTAGTATGGGACAGGGGGCTCGGTATGGCTACACCTTC. The V and J genes are TRBV19 and TRBJ1-2; TRBD1 aligns across 12 bases. The CDR3 covers 15 residues. CDR1 LNHDA and CDR2 SQIVND come from the germline V gene (reference sequence). J gave up 5 bases and V 3 bases, and 4 bases lay outside the gene matches.

This clonotype was picked up a small number of times. The chain combines TRBV7-3 with TRBJ2-6; unclear D gene. The CDR3 is 15 residues long. The germline V gene encodes CDR1 SGHTA and CDR2 FQGTGA. Trimming stripped 6 bases from V and 4 bases from J, with 13 bases between. In DNA, the CDR3 is TGTGCCAGCAGTCCCTCATTACCCGGGGCCAACGTCCTGACTTTC. The encoded protein is CASSPSLPGANVLTF. Filled out from reference TRBV7-3 and TRBJ2-6, the complete variable domain reads GAGVSQTPSNKVTEKGKYVELRCDPISGHTALYWYRQSLGQGPEFLIYFQGTGAADDSGLPNDRFFAVRPEGSVSTLKIQRTERGDSAVYLCASSPSLPGANVLTFGAGSRLTVL.

This clonotype has just a few counts. The chain employs TRBV20-1 and TRBJ2-7, with 7 positions matching TRBD1. This CDR3 contains 13 residues. CDR1 is DFQATT, CDR2 SNEGSKA, per germline (reference sequence). Trimming removed 3 bases from V and 4 bases from J; junction bases left unmatched: 6. CDR3: CSARTGYGYEQYF. For the CDR3, the DNA is TGCAGTGCTAGGACAGGGTATGGATACGAGCAGTACTTC.

The table lists this clonotype with many counts. V usage is TRBV27 and J usage is TRBJ1-2; perhaps TRBD1 as D (6 bases). With 5 bases removed from V and 2 bases from J, the gap between germline ends came to 9 bases. This CDR3 has 13 residues. Germline V gene sequence: CDR1 MNHEY, CDR2 SMNVEV (reference sequence). The CDR3 coding sequence is TGTGCCAGCAGTCAAGGGGGGAACTATGGCTACACCTTC. Amino acid sequence: CASSQGGNYGYTF.

DNA for the CDR3: TGTGCCAGCAGCCGCATTGGGAACACTGAAGCTTTCTTT. This translates into CASSRIGNTEAFF. The chain employs TRBV3-1 and TRBJ1-1, with D unresolved. The ends were cut back, 4 bases at V and 1 base at J, with 7 bases in the middle. CDR1 is LGHDT, CDR2 YNNKEL, per germline (reference sequence). This CDR3 comprises 13 residues.

This clonotype was detected ten times or more. This sequence joins TRBV18 and TRBJ2-7; 10 nucleotides agree with TRBD2. The CDR3 sequence is 16 residues long. Looked up from germline, CDR1 is KGHSH and CDR2 is LQKENI. After removal of 3 bases from V and 3 bases from J, the junction contained 8 bases not matched to a gene. CDR3 DNA sequence: TGTGCCAGCTCACCCTCCGGGACTAGCGCTCTCTACGAGCAGTACTTC. Its translation is CASSPSGTSALYEQYF.

This clonotype was seen a handful of times. The gene calls are TRBV6-6 and TRBJ2-1, with 14 bases matching TRBD2. Germline assignment: CDR1 MNHNY and CDR2 SVGAGI (reference sequence). The CDR3 is made up of 15 amino acids. After removal of 6 bases from V and 6 bases from J, the junction contained 4 bases not matched to a gene. The CDR3 nucleotides are TGTGCCAGCAGGGCTGGGACTAGCGGGAGCAATGAGCAGTTCTTC. It translates to CASRAGTSGSNEQFF.